This T cell receptor (beta chain) was sequenced for a study of cytotoxic CD8 clonotypes in ibrutinib-treated CLL. Overall study: Investigators reported some 24 partial and 2 complete responses; after median approximately 74 months, roughly 14 patients remained remitted and 12 progressed.

After removal of 7 bases from V and 3 bases from J, the junction contained 8 bases not matched to a gene. CDR1 and CDR2 (germline): MDHEN, SYDVKM. The length of the CDR3 is 14 residues. Depth targeted 1 in 200,000 to 1 in 1 million T cells, averaging 10x coverage per clonotype. The table came from immunoSEQ multiplex PCR; TCRdb's copy has only in-frame clones and leaves some out. The repertoire holds approximately 45,000 clones, with approximately 65% as singletons. Concerning this clone itself: The antigen remains unidentified.

Study-wide results and caveats: Treatment left the uncommon public clonotypes either contracted or stable in frequency.

This sequence joins TRBV28 and TRBJ2-7, with TRBD2 identical over 8 bases. The sequence came from a human donor with chronic lymphocytic leukemia. The material sequenced was PBMCs, taken after 24 months of ibrutinib treatment. CDR3 nucleotides: TGTGCCAGCACCGACAGGACTAGCTTCTACGAGCAGTACTTC. Protein product: CASTDRTSFYEQYF.